These T cell receptor beta chains were read from a single sample in a study of T-cell memory formation after mild COVID-19. One entry per CDR3 protein, called by TCRdb with MiXCR from the 5' RACE reads. The sample contains approximately 410,000 distinct CDR3 sequences, 20% to 25% of which appear only once. The sequencing input was PBMCs or a T cell subset sorted from them (not recorded which). The receptors come from an adult woman who had mild COVID-19 (a few samples of this study predate the infection). Cell type and time point are not known. CDR3s include the opening cysteine and the closing phenylalanine or tryptophan. A D gene is named only where the DNA matches it firmly. Size values are once, few and many counts, or a class for expanded clones, and some rows have none.

CDR3nt: TGCGCCAGCAGCCCAGATCCTCCTCCCGCTAGCAGTGATACGCAGTATTTT
CDR3aa: CASSPDPPPASSDTQYF
d_gene: .
v_gene: TRBV4-3
j_gene: TRBJ2-3
abundance: .

CDR3nt: TGTGCCAGCAGCTTCCCGGGACAGGGGGCCCGGGGGGATACGCAGTATTTT
CDR3aa: CASSFPGQGARGDTQYF
d_gene: TRBD1
v_gene: TRBV11-3
j_gene: TRBJ2-3
abundance: .

CDR3nt: TGTGCCAGCAGGCCACCGGGATCCTACAATGAGCAGTTCTTC
CDR3aa: CASRPPGSYNEQFF
d_gene: .
v_gene: TRBV12-3/TRBV12-4
j_gene: TRBJ2-1
abundance: .

CDR3nt: TGCGCCAGCAGCTACGATCGGACTAGCGGATACAATGAGCAGTTCTTC
CDR3aa: CASSYDRTSGYNEQFF
d_gene: TRBD2
v_gene: TRBV4-3
j_gene: TRBJ2-1
abundance: few

CDR3nt: TGCAGTGCTAGGCCCTATTTGGGGAGCGGGGGAGCCTCCTACGAGCAGTACTTC
CDR3aa: CSARPYLGSGGASYEQYF
d_gene: TRBD2
v_gene: TRBV20-1
j_gene: TRBJ2-7
abundance: .

CDR3nt: TGTGCCAGCAGCACCCTCCAGGGGGCCCAAACCACAGATACGCAGTATTTT
CDR3aa: CASSTLQGAQTTDTQYF
d_gene: TRBD1
v_gene: TRBV5-4
j_gene: TRBJ2-3
abundance: .

CDR3nt: TGTGCCAGCAGCATAACGGCTTGGAGCAGCGTTGGCAATCAGCCCCAGCATTTT
CDR3aa: CASSITAWSSVGNQPQHF
d_gene: .
v_gene: TRBV2
j_gene: TRBJ1-5
abundance: .

CDR3nt: TGTGCCAGCAGCTCCGCGGGGCTACACTACAATGAGCAGTTCTTC
CDR3aa: CASSSAGLHYNEQFF
d_gene: .
v_gene: TRBV5-4
j_gene: TRBJ2-1
abundance: few

CDR3nt: TGTGCCAGCAGCTTACACGGGGCCATGAACACTGAAGCTTTCTTT
CDR3aa: CASSLHGAMNTEAFF
d_gene: .
v_gene: TRBV7-2
j_gene: TRBJ1-1
abundance: few

CDR3nt: TGTGCCAGCAGCTTACACGGCAATCAGCCCCAGCATTTT
CDR3aa: CASSLHGNQPQHF
d_gene: .
v_gene: TRBV7-2
j_gene: TRBJ1-5
abundance: few

CDR3nt: TGTGCCAGCAGGTTTTTACAGGGGAAGACTGAAGCTTTCTTT
CDR3aa: CASRFLQGKTEAFF
d_gene: TRBD1
v_gene: TRBV6-5
j_gene: TRBJ1-1
abundance: .

CDR3nt: TGTGCCAGCAGCTCCGGGACTACTGGAACAGATACGCAGTATTTT
CDR3aa: CASSSGTTGTDTQYF
d_gene: TRBD2
v_gene: TRBV7-9
j_gene: TRBJ2-3
abundance: once

CDR3nt: TGTGCCTGGAGTATGGACTACGAGCAGTACTTC
CDR3aa: CAWSMDYEQYF
d_gene: .
v_gene: TRBV30
j_gene: TRBJ2-7
abundance: .

CDR3nt: TGTGCCAGCAGCCTTCGCGGGACTAGCGGGGCCTACAATGAGCAGTTCTTC
CDR3aa: CASSLRGTSGAYNEQFF
d_gene: TRBD2
v_gene: TRBV14
j_gene: TRBJ2-1
abundance: few

CDR3nt: TGTGCCAGCAGTAGGACTAGCGGGGGGCGATCTAGCACAGATACGCAGTATTTT
CDR3aa: CASSRTSGGRSSTDTQYF
d_gene: TRBD2
v_gene: TRBV12-3/TRBV12-4
j_gene: TRBJ2-3
abundance: .

CDR3nt: TGTGCCATCAGTCGGGACAGGGAAGAGACCCAGTACTTC
CDR3aa: CAISRDREETQYF
d_gene: TRBD1
v_gene: TRBV10-3
j_gene: TRBJ2-5
abundance: .

CDR3nt: TGTGCCAGCAGCGCTGGACAGCCGTACACCGGGGAGCTGTTTTTT
CDR3aa: CASSAGQPYTGELFF
d_gene: .
v_gene: TRBV7-6
j_gene: TRBJ2-2
abundance: .

CDR3nt: TGTGCCATCAGTGGGGGGGACAGGCATAACTACGAGCAGTACTTC
CDR3aa: CAISGGDRHNYEQYF
d_gene: TRBD1
v_gene: TRBV10-3
j_gene: TRBJ2-7
abundance: few

CDR3nt: TGCGCCAGCAGCTTGGCGACTAGCGGGCTCTACAATGAGCAGTTCTTC
CDR3aa: CASSLATSGLYNEQFF
d_gene: TRBD2
v_gene: TRBV5-1
j_gene: TRBJ2-1
abundance: .

CDR3nt: TGTGCCAGCTCACCAGCTACCGGCCGTGTAGAGACCCAGTACTTC
CDR3aa: CASSPATGRVETQYF
d_gene: .
v_gene: TRBV18
j_gene: TRBJ2-5
abundance: .

CDR3nt: TGTGCCAGCAGCCCACAGGGGCAGGGTCAGCCCCAGCATTTT
CDR3aa: CASSPQGQGQPQHF
d_gene: TRBD1
v_gene: TRBV6-2/TRBV6-3
j_gene: TRBJ1-5
abundance: .

CDR3nt: TGTGCCAGCAGCCAAGATCTCCTCGCGGGATTGTGGGCAGATACGCAGTATTTT
CDR3aa: CASSQDLLAGLWADTQYF
d_gene: .
v_gene: TRBV4-2
j_gene: TRBJ2-3
abundance: .

CDR3nt: TGTGCCAGCAGCGCGGACAGGGGTCAGGCCTCCTACGAGCAGTACTTC
CDR3aa: CASSADRGQASYEQYF
d_gene: TRBD1
v_gene: TRBV9
j_gene: TRBJ2-7
abundance: few

CDR3nt: TGTGCCACCAGTCTCGGGGGGCTCAATAGCAATCAGCCCCAGCATTTT
CDR3aa: CATSLGGLNSNQPQHF
d_gene: .
v_gene: TRBV24-1
j_gene: TRBJ1-5
abundance: once

CDR3nt: TGTGCCAGTAGTACTCTGACTAGCGGGAGGGGGAATGAGCAGTTCTTC
CDR3aa: CASSTLTSGRGNEQFF
d_gene: TRBD2
v_gene: TRBV19
j_gene: TRBJ2-1
abundance: few

CDR3nt: TGTGCCTGGAGTGATGGTCATCTGGGTGGCTACACCTTC
CDR3aa: CAWSDGHLGGYTF
d_gene: .
v_gene: TRBV30
j_gene: TRBJ1-2
abundance: few

CDR3nt: TGTGCCACCGCTAGCGTCGAACAAGAGACCCAGTACTTC
CDR3aa: CATASVEQETQYF
d_gene: .
v_gene: TRBV10-3
j_gene: TRBJ2-5
abundance: .

CDR3nt: TGTGCCAGCAGCCCTACGCCAACATTCATCTCTGGGGCCAACGTCCTGACTTTC
CDR3aa: CASSPTPTFISGANVLTF
d_gene: .
v_gene: TRBV7-9
j_gene: TRBJ2-6
abundance: .

CDR3nt: TGTGCCAGCAGCCACCCGGGGACAGGGAAAAACATTCAGTACTTC
CDR3aa: CASSHPGTGKNIQYF
d_gene: TRBD1
v_gene: TRBV7-9
j_gene: TRBJ2-4
abundance: .

CDR3nt: TGCAGTGCTAGCACAATATTATCGGGAGCCTACAATGAGCAGTTCTTC
CDR3aa: CSASTILSGAYNEQFF
d_gene: .
v_gene: TRBV20-1
j_gene: TRBJ2-1
abundance: .

CDR3nt: TGCAGTGCTCCTGCCGGGATGGATGGCTACACCTTC
CDR3aa: CSAPAGMDGYTF
d_gene: .
v_gene: TRBV20-1
j_gene: TRBJ1-2
abundance: .

CDR3nt: TGTGCCAGCAGCTACGGGACTAGCGGGAGAGAGACCCAGTACTTC
CDR3aa: CASSYGTSGRETQYF
d_gene: TRBD2
v_gene: TRBV7-9
j_gene: TRBJ2-5
abundance: few

CDR3nt: TGTGCCAGTCTGCGGGGAACTAGCGGTTTCACAGATACGCAGTATTTT
CDR3aa: CASLRGTSGFTDTQYF
d_gene: TRBD2
v_gene: TRBV2
j_gene: TRBJ2-3
abundance: .

CDR3nt: TGTGCCAGCACCCGGAGTGAAAAACTGTTTTTT
CDR3aa: CASTRSEKLFF
d_gene: .
v_gene: TRBV12-3/TRBV12-4
j_gene: TRBJ1-4
abundance: .